Presented here are 19 T cell receptor beta chains from one specimen sequenced in a study of blood T cell repertoires in COVID-19. TCRdb keeps only in-frame clones here, not all; method: immunoSEQ multiplex PCR. The data hold approximately 250,000 clones, with 70% to 90% observed a single time. The sample consisted of peripheral blood. The receptors shown here come from a man aged 25-45 years who had recovered from COVID-19.

The chain recombines TRBV5-1 with TRBJ2-5; 9 bases are a match to TRBD2. V lost 3 bases, J lost 1 base, and 4 bases stayed unmatched. Germline V gene lookup returns CDR1 SGHRS and CDR2 YFSETQ. The CDR3 has 15 residues. The CDR3: CASSYGLASQETQYF. As DNA, the CDR3 is TGCGCCAGCAGCTACGGACTAGCGAGCCAAGAGACCCAGTACTTC.

This sequence joins TRBV18 and TRBJ2-7; 7 nucleotides line up with TRBD2. The CDR3 has 15 residues. After removal of 3 bases from V and 2 bases from J, the junction contained 7 bases not matched to a gene. CDR1 and CDR2 from the germline V gene are KGHSH and LQKENI. The CDR3 loop is CASSPPYGRTYEQYF. The CDR3, as DNA: TGTGCCAGCTCACCCCCGTACGGGAGGACCTACGAGCAGTACTTC.

V gene TRBV27 combines with J gene TRBJ1-1; D not resolved. V dropped 3 bases and J dropped 3 bases, with 8 bases sitting between them. The CDR3 is made up of 13 amino acids. Germline CDR1 reads MNHEY; CDR2 reads SMNVEV (reference sequence). The CDR3 sequence is CASSFGSYTEAFF. The CDR3 bases are TGTGCCAGCAGTTTTGGGAGCTACACTGAAGCTTTCTTT.

The rearrangement links TRBV18 to TRBJ1-1; D might be TRBD1 (5 bases). Germline V gives CDR1 KGHSH, CDR2 LQKENI. Deletions cut 5 bases from V and 1 base from J, with 14 bases between. There are 15 residues in the CDR3. The CDR3 bases are TGTGCCAGCTCATCCGTTCGGGGGAAGAACACTGAAGCTTTCTTT. This sequence encodes CASSSVRGKNTEAFF.

The chain links TRBV6-5 to TRBJ1-1; D remains ambiguous. The CDR3 runs 15 residues. Looked up from germline, CDR1 is MNHEY and CDR2 is SVGAGI. Trimming took off 2 bases at V and 4 bases at J, with 14 bases between the two ends. The CDR3, as DNA: TGTGCCAGCAGTTACACCGGGAGGGCCGTCACTGAAGCTTTCTTT. Translated, it gives CASSYTGRAVTEAFF.

V and J are TRBV24-1 and TRBJ1-2; 9 bases line up with TRBD1. The CDR3 sequence is 13 residues long. From germline, CDR1 is KGHDR and CDR2 SFDVKD. After removal of 4 bases from V and 10 bases from J, the junction contained 6 bases not matched to a gene. Here the CDR3 reads CATSDRDRALYTF. The CDR3 nucleotides are TGTGCCACCAGTGACCGGGACAGGGCGCTCTACACCTTC.

This chain uses TRBV12-5 with TRBJ1-2, with D possibly matching TRBD1 (6 bases). This CDR3 is built from 11 residues. The V end was cut by 4 bases, the J end by 7 bases, with 7 bases between. CDR1 is LGHNT, CDR2 FRNRAP, per germline. The CDR3 here is CASGSGVGYTF. CDR3 coding DNA: TGTGCTAGTGGTTCAGGGGTTGGCTACACCTTC.

This rearrangement joins TRBV10-2 to TRBJ2-7, with D unresolved. CDR1 is WSHSY, CDR2 SAAADI, per germline. The CDR3 is 13 amino acids. V was clipped by 6 bases and J by 1 base, with 10 bases between them. CDR3 nucleotides: TGCGCCAGCAGCGCGGCCGCGTCCTACGAGCAGTACTTC. Amino acids: CASSAAASYEQYF.

This rearrangement joins TRBV3-1 (or the pseudogene TRBV3-2) to TRBJ2-1; D might be TRBD2 (7 bases). The CDR3 covers 17 residues. Per germline, CDR1 LGHDT and CDR2 YNNKEL (reference sequence). Trimming pared 0 bases from V and 5 bases from J, leaving 17 bases between. Here the CDR3 DNA reads TGTGCCAGCAGCCAAGATCCGCGCGGGGGCTCGAACAATGAGCAGTTCTTC. Residues: CASSQDPRGGSNNEQFF.

This clone has a handful of counts. The rearrangement uses TRBV28 and TRBJ1-2, with TRBD1 matching over 7 bases. The V gene end was trimmed by 8 bases and the J gene end by 2 bases; junction bases not matched to a gene: 2. There are 12 residues in the CDR3. CDR1 MDHEN and CDR2 SYDVKM come from the germline V gene. CDR3 protein: CASSGGNYGYTF. The CDR3 region has the DNA TGTGCCAGCTCAGGGGGAAACTATGGCTACACCTTC.

This clone was counted a few times. The CDR3 loop reads CASSQGLAGEGNEQFF. CDR3 sequence (DNA): TGTGCCAGCAGCCAGGGACTAGCGGGGGAAGGAAATGAGCAGTTCTTC. The rearrangement uses TRBV3-1 (or the pseudogene TRBV3-2) and TRBJ2-1, with 14 positions matching TRBD2. Germline trimming cut 3 bases from V and 7 bases from J; bases unmatched to any gene: 5. The length of the CDR3 is 16 residues. Germline V gene sequence: CDR1 LGHDT, CDR2 YNNKEL (reference sequence).

The genes are TRBV29-1 and TRBJ2-7, with 8 nucleotides matching TRBD2. The germline gives CDR1 SQVTM, CDR2 ANQGSEA. The CDR3 extends over 15 amino acids. The V segment lost 3 bases and the J segment 0 bases; nucleotides outside the gene matches: 7. The CDR3 nucleotides are TGCAGCGTTGAGGGCGCGGGGGGTATCTCCTACGAGCAGTACTTC. It yields the protein CSVEGAGGISYEQYF.

The V call is TRBV15, the J call TRBJ2-3, with D possibly matching TRBD1 (6 bases). The germline V gene has CDR1 LNHNV and CDR2 YYDKDF (reference sequence). V gave up 8 bases and J gave up 3 bases, with 12 bases separating them. This CDR3 comprises 13 residues. The CDR3 bases are TGTGCCACCTCGGACAGTCCGACAGATACGCAGTATTTT. Translating it yields CATSDSPTDTQYF.

The chain carries TRBV9 and TRBJ2-7; TRBD1 might be the D (6 bases). The V gene lost 0 bases and the J gene lost 6 bases, with 16 bases spanning the gap. Looked up from germline, CDR1 is SGDLS and CDR2 is YYNGEE. CDR3 size: 15 residues. The CDR3 spells CASSVAGNRVSEQYF. The CDR3 bases are TGTGCCAGCAGCGTAGCTGGCAACAGGGTAAGCGAGCAGTACTTC. The full variable domain, in which reference TRBV9 and TRBJ2-7 provide the parts outside the CDR3, is DSGVTQTPKHLITATGQRVTLRCSPRSGDLSVYWYQQSLDQGLQFLIQYYNGEERAKGNILERFSAQQFPDLHSELNLSSLELGDSALYFCASSVAGNRVSEQYFGPGTRLTVT.

The V and J genes are TRBV11-3 and TRBJ2-7; 8 bases map to TRBD1. This CDR3 region has 17 residues. Germline CDR1 and CDR2: SGHNT and YENEEA. The V and J ends lost 1 base and 1 base, in that order; junction bases with no gene match: 9. The CDR3 protein is CASSLASGTGLSYEQYF. The CDR3 DNA follows: TGTGCCAGCAGCTTAGCGTCCGGGACAGGTCTATCCTACGAGCAGTACTTC.

The chain joins TRBV7-9 to TRBJ1-1; D unresolved. Germline assignment: CDR1 SEHNR and CDR2 FQNEAQ (reference sequence). CDR3 size: 13 residues. V lost 5 bases to trimming and J lost 6 bases, with 13 bases between them. This chain's CDR3 is CASSPVGSPEAFF. The CDR3 DNA reads TGTGCCAGCAGCCCGGTCGGGAGCCCTGAAGCTTTCTTT. Based on the CDR3 plus reference TRBV7-9 and TRBJ1-1, the full variable domain is DTGVSQNPRHKITKRGQNVTFRCDPISEHNRLYWYRQTLGQGPEFLTYFQNEAQLEKSRLLSDRFSAERPKGSFSTLEIQRTEQGDSAMYLCASSPVGSPEAFFGQGTRLTVV.

This rearrangement joins TRBV5-1 to TRBJ1-4; TRBD1 agrees at 7 bases. The germline V gene encodes CDR1 SGHRS and CDR2 YFSETQ. J gave up 8 bases and V 4 bases, and 8 bases lay outside the gene matches. The CDR3 totals 14 residues. The CDR3 here is CASSAWTGYEKLFF. The CDR3 DNA reads TGCGCCAGCAGCGCGTGGACAGGTTACGAAAAACTGTTTTTT.

The chain recombines TRBV6-5 with TRBJ2-3; TRBD1 might be the D (5 bases). Trimming left V 7 bases short and J 4 bases short, with 15 bases between. This CDR3 spans 14 amino acids. CDR1 and CDR2 from the germline V gene are MNHEY and SVGAGI. The chain's CDR3 is CASKPTLGPDTQYF. DNA of the CDR3: TGTGCCAGCAAGCCCACCTTGGGGCCAGATACGCAGTATTTT.

The chain joins TRBV29-1 to TRBJ1-1; 7 positions agree with TRBD1. The J segment lost 5 bases and the V segment lost 6 bases, leaving 9 bases of the junction unmatched. The CDR3 runs to 13 residues. CDR1 and CDR2 (germline): SQVTM, ANQGSEA. The CDR3 here is CSVANSGGTEAFF. Here the CDR3 DNA reads TGCAGCGTCGCTAATTCAGGGGGAACTGAAGCTTTCTTT.